Listed below are T cell receptor gamma chains from one sample, sequenced in a study of Vδ1+ human thymocytes. TCRdb reanalysed the multiplex PCR reads with CATT. Of 20,000 to 25,000 gamma-chain clones in the sample, roughly an eighth were seen once. The sample comprised Vdelta1+ gamma-delta thymocytes from the thymus. The origin of the receptors is a child younger than two who had congenital heart surgery. Each CDR3 is given with its conserved first and last residue. The order of the fields is J gene, V gene, clone size, CDR3 protein, CDR3 DNA. Rows give clone size only sometimes, using once, few, many, or a class for an expanded clone.

j_gene: TRGJP1; v_gene: TRGV9; abundance: -; CDR3aa: CALWEVQWFKIF; CDR3nt: TGTGCCTTGTGGGAGGTGCAATGGTTCAAGATATTT
j_gene: TRGJ1/TRGJ2; v_gene: TRGV5; abundance: few; CDR3aa: CATWDRPCNYKKLF; CDR3nt: TGTGCCACCTGGGACAGGCCTTGTAATTATAAGAAACTCTTT
j_gene: TRGJ1/TRGJ2; v_gene: TRGV2; abundance: few; CDR3aa: CATWDGPGGYKKLF; CDR3nt: TGTGCCACCTGGGACGGGCCTGGGGGTTATAAGAAACTCTTT
j_gene: TRGJ1/TRGJ2; v_gene: TRGV9; abundance: medium-sized; CDR3aa: CALWEAHVYKKLF; CDR3nt: TGTGCCTTGTGGGAGGCCCATGTTTATAAGAAACTCTTT
j_gene: TRGJ1/TRGJ2; v_gene: TRGV5; abundance: -; CDR3aa: CATWTNLYYKKLF; CDR3nt: TGTGCCACCTGGACAAACCTTTATTATAAGAAACTCTTT
j_gene: TRGJ1/TRGJ2; v_gene: TRGV2; abundance: -; CDR3aa: CATWDGHEKLF; CDR3nt: TGTGCCACCTGGGACGGGCACGAGAAACTCTTT
j_gene: TRGJ1/TRGJ2; v_gene: TRGV2; abundance: few; CDR3aa: CATWTVWNYKKLF; CDR3nt: TGTGCCACCTGGACCGTGTGGAATTATAAGAAACTCTTT
j_gene: TRGJ1/TRGJ2; v_gene: TRGV9; abundance: -; CDR3aa: CALWEVLRYKKLF; CDR3nt: TGTGCCTTGTGGGAGGTATTGAGATATAAGAAACTCTTT
j_gene: TRGJ1/TRGJ2; v_gene: TRGV9; abundance: few; CDR3aa: CALWEVIYYKKLF; CDR3nt: TGTGCCTTGTGGGAGGTTATTTATTATAAGAAACTCTTT
j_gene: TRGJP2; v_gene: TRGV2; abundance: medium-sized; CDR3aa: CATWDGRSDWIKTF; CDR3nt: TGTGCCACCTGGGACGGGCGTAGTGATTGGATCAAGACGTTT
j_gene: TRGJ1/TRGJ2; v_gene: TRGV9; abundance: medium-sized; CDR3aa: CALWDPFADYKKLF; CDR3nt: TGTGCCTTGTGGGACCCCTTCGCTGATTATAAGAAACTCTTT
j_gene: TRGJ1/TRGJ2; v_gene: TRGV2; abundance: -; CDR3aa: CATWDRRGGYKKLF; CDR3nt: TGTGCCACCTGGGACCGCAGGGGGGGTTATAAGAAACTCTTT
j_gene: TRGJ1/TRGJ2; v_gene: TRGV3; abundance: -; CDR3aa: CATWDRVDKKLF; CDR3nt: TGTGCCACCTGGGACAGGGTAGATAAGAAACTCTTC
j_gene: TRGJ1/TRGJ2; v_gene: TRGV8; abundance: few; CDR3aa: CATGCYYKKLF; CDR3nt: TGTGCCACCGGTTGTTATTATAAGAAACTCTTT
j_gene: TRGJ1/TRGJ2; v_gene: TRGV2; abundance: -; CDR3aa: CATWDVVYVKLF; CDR3nt: TGTGCCACCTGGGATGTGGTTTATGTGAAACTCTTT
j_gene: TRGJ1/TRGJ2; v_gene: TRGV2; abundance: -; CDR3aa: CATWDGQGHKKLF; CDR3nt: TGTGCCACCTGGGACGGGCAGGGCCATAAGAAACTCTTT
j_gene: TRGJ1/TRGJ2; v_gene: TRGV2; abundance: few; CDR3aa: CATWEGFYKKLF; CDR3nt: TGTGCCACCTGGGAGGGGTTTTATAAGAAACTCTTT
j_gene: TRGJ1/TRGJ2; v_gene: TRGV8; abundance: -; CDR3aa: CATWDRSLYYKKLF; CDR3nt: TGTGCCACCTGGGATAGGTCCCTTTATTATAAGAAACTCTTT
j_gene: TRGJ1/TRGJ2; v_gene: TRGV4; abundance: -; CDR3aa: CATWDGPASYYKKLF; CDR3nt: TGTGCCACCTGGGATGGGCCAGCGAGTTATTATAAGAAACTCTTT
j_gene: TRGJ1/TRGJ2; v_gene: TRGV5; abundance: -; CDR3aa: CATWDGLAYKKLF; CDR3nt: TGTGCCACCTGGGACGGTCTGGCTTATAAGAAACTCTTT
j_gene: TRGJ1/TRGJ2; v_gene: TRGV2; abundance: few; CDR3aa: CATWDGVNYKKLF; CDR3nt: TGTGCCACCTGGGACGGGGTGAATTATAAGAAACTCTTT
j_gene: TRGJP1; v_gene: TRGV8; abundance: few; CDR3aa: CATWDISGWFKIF; CDR3nt: TGTGCCACCTGGGATATTTCTGGTTGGTTCAAGATATTT
j_gene: TRGJ1/TRGJ2; v_gene: TRGV9; abundance: -; CDR3aa: CALFRYYKKLF; CDR3nt: TGTGCCTTGTTCCGGTATTATAAGAAACTCTTT
j_gene: TRGJ1/TRGJ2; v_gene: TRGV9; abundance: medium-sized; CDR3aa: CALWEVLGKLF; CDR3nt: TGTGCCTTGTGGGAGGTGCTAGGGAAACTCTTT
j_gene: TRGJ1/TRGJ2; v_gene: TRGV8; abundance: -; CDR3aa: CATWDDYKNHRLLGLF; CDR3nt: TGTGCCACCTGGGATGATTATAAGAACCATAGGCTATTAGGACTCTTT
j_gene: TRGJ1/TRGJ2; v_gene: TRGV3; abundance: few; CDR3aa: CATWDRPASKGLKKLF; CDR3nt: TGTGCCACCTGGGACAGGCCAGCCTCGAAAGGGCTTAAGAAACTCTTT
j_gene: TRGJP2; v_gene: TRGV8; abundance: few; CDR3aa: CATWDRQGSDWIKTF; CDR3nt: TGTGCCACCTGGGATAGGCAAGGTAGTGATTGGATCAAGACGTTT
j_gene: TRGJ1/TRGJ2; v_gene: TRGV4; abundance: few; CDR3aa: CATWDGCCCGKKLF; CDR3nt: TGTGCCACCTGGGATGGTTGTTGTTGTGGTAAGAAACTCTTT
j_gene: TRGJP1; v_gene: TRGV8; abundance: -; CDR3aa: CATWDAVSTGWFKIF; CDR3nt: TGTGCCACCTGGGATGCCGTGTCCACTGGTTGGTTCAAGATATTT
j_gene: TRGJ1/TRGJ2; v_gene: TRGV9; abundance: medium-sized; CDR3aa: CALWENYYKKLF; CDR3nt: TGTGCCTTGTGGGAGAATTATTATAAGAAACTCTTT
j_gene: TRGJP1; v_gene: TRGV9; abundance: few; CDR3aa: CALSLVGWFKIF; CDR3nt: TGTGCCTTGTCGCTGGTCGGCTGGTTCAAGATATTT
j_gene: TRGJP2; v_gene: TRGV2; abundance: once; CDR3aa: CATWDGLGSSDWIKTF; CDR3nt: TGTGCCACCTGGGACGGGCTGGGGAGTAGTGATTGGATCAAGACGTTT
j_gene: TRGJ1/TRGJ2; v_gene: TRGV9; abundance: few; CDR3aa: CALWVDYKKLF; CDR3nt: TGTGCCCTGTGGGTGGACTATAAGAAACTCTTT
j_gene: TRGJP1; v_gene: TRGV4; abundance: few; CDR3aa: CATWDYTTGWFKIF; CDR3nt: TGTGCCACCTGGGACTATACCACTGGTTGGTTCAAGATATTT
j_gene: TRGJP1; v_gene: TRGV9; abundance: -; CDR3aa: CALWEVRPTGWFKIF; CDR3nt: TGTGCCTTGTGGGAGGTCCGCCCCACTGGTTGGTTCAAGATATTT
j_gene: TRGJ1/TRGJ2; v_gene: TRGV4; abundance: -; CDR3aa: CATYHGDLF; CDR3nt: TGTGCCACCTACCACGGGGACCTCTTT
j_gene: TRGJ1/TRGJ2; v_gene: TRGV9; abundance: -; CDR3aa: CALWELYYYKKLF; CDR3nt: TGTGCCTTGTGGGAGCTATATTATTATAAGAAACTCTTT
j_gene: TRGJ1/TRGJ2; v_gene: TRGV2; abundance: -; CDR3aa: CATWDGTKKLF; CDR3nt: TGTGCCACCTGGGACGGGACGAAGAAACTCTTT
j_gene: TRGJP; v_gene: TRGV3; abundance: -; CDR3aa: CATWDRQELGKKIKVF; CDR3nt: TGTGCCACCTGGGACAGACAAGAGTTGGGCAAAAAAATCAAGGTATTT
j_gene: TRGJ1/TRGJ2; v_gene: TRGV2; abundance: -; CDR3aa: CATWARGEKLF; CDR3nt: TGTGCCACCTGGGCTAGGGGGGAGAAACTCTTT
j_gene: TRGJP2; v_gene: TRGV2; abundance: -; CDR3aa: CATWDGRKGDWIKTF; CDR3nt: TGTGCCACCTGGGACGGACGAAAGGGTGATTGGATCAAGACGTTT
j_gene: TRGJ1/TRGJ2; v_gene: TRGV9; abundance: -; CDR3aa: CALWAGMKLF; CDR3nt: TGTGCCTTGTGGGCAGGCATGAAACTCTTT
j_gene: TRGJ1/TRGJ2; v_gene: TRGV2; abundance: -; CDR3aa: CATWDGPEDYKKLF; CDR3nt: TGTGCCACCTGGGACGGGCCAGAAGATTATAAGAAACTCTTT
j_gene: TRGJ1/TRGJ2; v_gene: TRGV2; abundance: -; CDR3aa: CATWDGLSNYYKKLF; CDR3nt: TGTGCCACCTGGGACGGGCTATCGAATTATTATAAGAAACTCTTT
j_gene: TRGJ1/TRGJ2; v_gene: TRGV2; abundance: few; CDR3aa: CATWDGPPRSGYKKLF; CDR3nt: TGTGCCACCTGGGACGGGCCTCCACGCTCAGGTTATAAGAAACTCTTT
j_gene: TRGJ1/TRGJ2; v_gene: TRGV2; abundance: medium-sized; CDR3aa: CATWDGLAYYKKLF; CDR3nt: TGTGCCACCTGGGACGGGCTGGCTTATTATAAGAAACTCTTT
j_gene: TRGJ1/TRGJ2; v_gene: TRGV4; abundance: few; CDR3aa: CATWDGGSREYYKKLF; CDR3nt: TGTGCCACCTGGGATGGCGGTTCCCGGGAATATTATAAGAAACTCTTT
j_gene: TRGJ1/TRGJ2; v_gene: TRGV4; abundance: few; CDR3aa: CATWERGYKKLF; CDR3nt: TGTGCCACCTGGGAGCGGGGGTATAAGAAACTCTTT